This T cell receptor (beta chain) was sequenced for a study of regulatory T cells in long-lasting Graves disease. For the study at large: Those with persistent Graves' disease had received antithyroid drugs for over 5 years with positive TSH receptor antibodies. Findings and caveats of the study: Reduced TCR diversity was observed in persistent Graves' patients versus newly diagnosed patients. TRBV28, TRBJ1-2 and TRBJ2-5 were favored in persistent disease.

The CDR3 extends over 15 amino acids. Germline CDR1 LNHDA, CDR2 SQIVND (reference sequence). The V gene lost 3 bases and the J gene lost 4 bases, with 12 bases spanning the gap. Researchers made TCR beta libraries by using iRepertoire HTBI primers and running Arm-PCR on CDR3 regions. TCRdb ran MiXCR on the multiplex PCR reads and lists one entry per CDR3 protein. Of some 420,000 distinct CDR3 sequences detected, about 22% appear once; the ten largest clones hold 13%. The time point here: persistent/refractory GD, antithyroid drugs over 5 years with positive TRAb. After RNA was extracted from PBMCs, the TCR library was made from it. American Thyroid Association guidelines served as the basis for diagnosing Graves' disease. A word on this clonotype: Its antigen remains unidentified.

J is TRBJ2-2 and V is TRBV19; D is perhaps TRBD1 (5 bases). The TCR sequence derives from a female donor with Graves disease. The source material was peripheral blood mononuclear cells (PBMCs), sampled when the disease was refractory, from a patient treated with antithyroid drugs. The CDR3 here is CASSISQGSTGELFF. Here the CDR3 DNA reads TGTGCCAGTAGTATTTCCCAGGGAAGCACCGGGGAGCTGTTTTTT.